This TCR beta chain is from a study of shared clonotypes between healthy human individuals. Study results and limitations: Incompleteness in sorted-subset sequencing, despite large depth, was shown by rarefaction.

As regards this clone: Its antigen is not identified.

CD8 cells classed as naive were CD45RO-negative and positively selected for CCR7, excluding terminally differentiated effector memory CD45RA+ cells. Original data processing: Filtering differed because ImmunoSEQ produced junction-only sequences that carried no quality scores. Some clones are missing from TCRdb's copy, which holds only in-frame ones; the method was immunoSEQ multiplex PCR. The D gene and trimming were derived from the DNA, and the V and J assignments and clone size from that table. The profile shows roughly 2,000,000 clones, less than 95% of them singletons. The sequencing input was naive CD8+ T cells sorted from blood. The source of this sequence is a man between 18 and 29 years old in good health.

This chain's CDR3 is CASSLDGGVGNTIYF. The CDR3 nucleotides read TGTGCCAGCAGCTTAGACGGAGGGGTAGGAAACACCATATATTTT. The chain employs TRBV11-2 and TRBJ1-3; a weak D match, TRBD1 (5 bases). The germline V gene has CDR1 SGHAT and CDR2 FQNNGV. The CDR3 is 15 amino acids. V lost 0 bases and J 4 bases, leaving 10 bases between the germline ends.